This T cell receptor beta chain was retrieved from a study of blood T cell repertoires in COVID-19 (dated by TCRdb to the early 2020s). About the investigation overall: The collaborator samples originated in the United States, Italy and Spain and spanned the acute and convalescent phases of COVID-19. The samples were drawn from two sources: the first 160 participants of the ongoing ImmuneRACE study, and 1,000 to 1,500 subjects contributed by 6 global collaborators. The repertoires were released in a freely available public database meant as a resource for research on the immune response to SARS-CoV-2. Sample metadata almost always included a de-identified subject ID, COVID-19 status, age in years and sex. Where HLA class I and class II types were available, the types were taken from metadata supplied by the sample provider, not from assay-based typing. Subjects who had been exposed to COVID-19, were actively infected with it, or had recovered from it provided the deeply sampled blood TCRbeta repertoires that made up the dataset. The prospective study material was composed of cDNA or gDNA derived from T cells, B-cell-depleted T cells, or PBMCs.

Each collaborating institution followed its own protocols to collect whole blood in K2EDTA tubes. For TCRbeta analysis, collaborator samples were shipped as frozen whole blood, as isolated PBMCs, or as DNA extracted from either sample type. This clone was seen more than once but under ten times. Its specific antigen is unknown. Per-base quality was not reported, and no clone a single base away is much larger than it. The CDR3, from cysteine to phenylalanine, totals 13 residues. Solely the CDR3 DNA is kept, with 39 bases framed from the first base. V is reduced by 6 bases and J by 5 bases, leaving a spacing of 11 bases between them. TCRbeta CDR3 regions were amplified from genomic DNA by means of the immunoSEQ Assay, a bias-controlled multiplex PCR. The paper's processing steps were these. The number of nucleated cells in each sample was estimated from the amplification of reference gene primers within the assay. To quantify the absolute abundance of each unique TCRbeta CDR3 rearrangement, sequence reads were collapsed and filtered. For each sample, productive Simpson clonality was calculated as the square root of Simpson's diversity index over productive rearrangements. TCRdb provides this immuneACCESS table in a form limited to in-frame rearrangements. Some clones are lacking; in checked studies, under half of them reflect an unresolved V gene, and why the rest are absent is not known. D and trimming come from the DNA, and the V and J calls and clone size come from that table. The sample includes hundreds of thousands of clones, with 70% to 90% observed a single time. The ten largest clonotypes hold approximately 5.1% of the sample.

Beyond this particular receptor, the publication reports: The amount of clinical and demographic metadata varied by source and participant and was provided uncurated.

Material: peripheral blood. This sequence was found in a man between 45 and 60 years old with active or convalescent COVID-19. In this chain, TRBV12-3 or TRBV12-4 is recombined with TRBJ1-5; TRBD1 might be the D gene, on 5 matching bases. The CDR3 sequence is CASSHGGYQPQHF. The DNA sequence is as follows: TGTGCCAGCAGCCACGGGGGGTATCAGCCCCAGCATTTT.